These T cell receptor beta chains were read from a single sample in a study of blood T cell repertoires in COVID-19. Assay: immunoSEQ multiplex PCR; the TCRdb copy retains only in-frame clones and omits some. The table lists more than 90,000 clones, around 80% of them singletons. Sequencing was carried out using peripheral blood. These receptors were collected from a woman in her 70s with acute or convalescent COVID-19. Both conserved end residues are part of each CDR3. The D gene is left open where the match is weak. The size field is filled for only some rows; it gives once, few, many or a size class.

V gene,J gene,clone size,D gene,CDR3 DNA,CDR3 protein
TRBV30,TRBJ1-6,-,-,TGTGCCTGGAGTCCAGATTCGGCAGGGGAGAATTCACCCCTCCACTTT,CAWSPDSAGENSPLHF
TRBV10-3,TRBJ1-6,-,-,TGTGCCATCAGTGAGTCGATGGGGGGAGAAAATTCACCCCTCCACTTT,CAISESMGGENSPLHF
TRBV29-1,TRBJ2-3,-,TRBD1,TGCAGCGGCAGACAGGGCCTTGGCACAGATACGCAGTATTTT,CSGRQGLGTDTQYF
TRBV3-1/TRBV3-2,TRBJ2-5,-,-,TGTGCCAGCAGCCAAGGGACAGCGGAATGGGAGACCCAGTACTTC,CASSQGTAEWETQYF
TRBV19,TRBJ2-1,few,-,TGTGCCAGTAGGAGAGAGAGCTCCTACAATGAGCAGTTCTTC,CASRRESSYNEQFF
TRBV19,TRBJ2-7,-,-,TGTGCCAGTAGTTCGTCTTCCTACGAGCAGTACTTC,CASSSSSYEQYF
TRBV5-8,TRBJ2-3,-,TRBD1,TGTGCCAGCAGCCCCCGGACAGGGACAGGGGATACGCAGTATTTT,CASSPRTGTGDTQYF
TRBV7-9,TRBJ2-1,-,-,TGTGCCAGCAGCTTAGGAGGTACGGGGTACAATGAGCAGTTCTTC,CASSLGGTGYNEQFF
TRBV11-2,TRBJ2-2,-,-,TGTGCCAGCAGCTTAGATAGGGGTCTCGGGGAGCTGTTTTTT,CASSLDRGLGELFF
TRBV19,TRBJ1-5,few,-,TGTGCCAGTAGCCGGGACAAAAATCAGCCCCAGCATTTT,CASSRDKNQPQHF
TRBV5-5,TRBJ2-5,-,-,TGTGCCAGCAGCGGTTCCGGTTCAGGGGGGATCCGAACCCAGTACTTC,CASSGSGSGGIRTQYF
TRBV19,TRBJ2-2,-,TRBD2,TGTGCCAGTAGTGTCCCTAGCGGGGGGGCGGCCGGGGAGCTGTTTTTT,CASSVPSGGAAGELFF
TRBV5-6,TRBJ2-2,-,TRBD2,TGTGCCAGCAGCTTAGGACTAGCGGGAGGCTCCGGGGAGCTGTTTTTT,CASSLGLAGGSGELFF
TRBV6-2/TRBV6-3,TRBJ2-7,few,TRBD2,TGTGCCAGCACCTACTCCCAGACTAGCCGCGAGCAGTACTTC,CASTYSQTSREQYF
TRBV2,TRBJ2-4,-,TRBD2,TGTGCCAGCAGTGAAGAGGCTAGCGGGGGGGCCTTAGCCAAAAACATTCAGTACTTC,CASSEEASGGALAKNIQYF
TRBV21-1,TRBJ1-3,-,-,TGTGCCAGCATCCCAGGTGGGACAGTGCGCTCTGGAAACACCATATATTTT,CASIPGGTVRSGNTIYF
TRBV27,TRBJ2-4,-,-,TGTGCCAGCAGTTTGTCAGGGGCGGTAGCCAAAAACATTCAGTACTTC,CASSLSGAVAKNIQYF
TRBV28,TRBJ1-4,-,-,TGTGCCAGCAGCCTTTATGCAACTAATGAAAAACTGTTTTTT,CASSLYATNEKLFF
TRBV19,TRBJ2-3,-,-,TGTGCCAGTAGTTTTCGACTAGATACGCAGTATTTT,CASSFRLDTQYF
TRBV3-1/TRBV3-2,TRBJ1-2,few,-,TGTGCCAGCAGCCAAGATATTGGCTACACCTTC,CASSQDIGYTF
TRBV28,TRBJ2-7,-,TRBD2,TGTGCCAGCACCCTGACTAGCGGGAGATGGGGCGAGCAGTACTTC,CASTLTSGRWGEQYF
TRBV6-2/TRBV6-3,TRBJ1-5,few,-,TGTGCCAGCAGTTACGAGAACAATCAGCCCCAGCATTTT,CASSYENNQPQHF
TRBV29-1,TRBJ2-3,-,-,TGCAGCGTTGACTGGCAGGGGAGCGATACGCAGTATTTT,CSVDWQGSDTQYF
TRBV28,TRBJ2-1,-,-,TGTGCCAGCAGGTTCCAGGGGCTTGGTAATGAGCAGTTCTTC,CASRFQGLGNEQFF
TRBV5-1,TRBJ2-3,-,TRBD2,TGCGCCAGCAGCCTCAAGCGGGAGGGCCCAGATACGCAGTATTTT,CASSLKREGPDTQYF
TRBV30,TRBJ1-5,-,-,TGTGCCTGGAGTGTAAAGTCGGGGAGTTGGCCCCAGCATTTT,CAWSVKSGSWPQHF
TRBV7-8,TRBJ1-1,-,-,TGTGCCAGCAGCCCAACCAGGGGAGCAGCTTTCTTT,CASSPTRGAAFF
TRBV6-5,TRBJ1-1,once,-,TGTGCCAGCAGGAGTTCGGGGGGCTATGGTGAAGCTTTCTTT,CASRSSGGYGEAFF
TRBV11-3,TRBJ2-3,-,TRBD2,TGTGCCAGCAGCTTATCTAGCGGGGGGTTAAATACGCAGTATTTT,CASSLSSGGLNTQYF
TRBV27,TRBJ1-6,-,-,TGTGCCAGCAGTCCTAAACAGGGAAATTATAATTCACCCCTCCACTTT,CASSPKQGNYNSPLHF
TRBV4-1,TRBJ1-2,-,-,TGCGCCAGCAGCCAAGACAGGGATCCCCTAGTCGATGGCTACACCTTC,CASSQDRDPLVDGYTF
TRBV2,TRBJ2-1,few,TRBD2,TGTGCCAGCAGAGTGACTAGCGGGGGGAAGAATGAGCAGTTCTTC,CASRVTSGGKNEQFF
TRBV6-5,TRBJ1-5,once,TRBD1,TGTGCCAGCAACCCGGACAGGGTCTCTAATCAGCCCCAGCATTTT,CASNPDRVSNQPQHF
TRBV2,TRBJ2-1,-,TRBD2,TGTGCCAGCAGTGGAGGGCCTGGCGGGGGGCTCGTACTTCGTCAGTTCTTC,CASSGGPGGGLVLRQFF
TRBV14,TRBJ2-1,-,TRBD1,TGTGCCAGCAGCCAAGAACGGACAGGCGGGGAGCAGTTCTTC,CASSQERTGGEQFF
TRBV2,TRBJ2-7,-,-,TGTGCCAGCAGTACTCAGGGCTACGAGCAGTACTTC,CASSTQGYEQYF
TRBV10-3,TRBJ2-5,once,-,TGTGCCATCAGGGACAGTCAACAAGAGACCCAGTACTTC,CAIRDSQQETQYF